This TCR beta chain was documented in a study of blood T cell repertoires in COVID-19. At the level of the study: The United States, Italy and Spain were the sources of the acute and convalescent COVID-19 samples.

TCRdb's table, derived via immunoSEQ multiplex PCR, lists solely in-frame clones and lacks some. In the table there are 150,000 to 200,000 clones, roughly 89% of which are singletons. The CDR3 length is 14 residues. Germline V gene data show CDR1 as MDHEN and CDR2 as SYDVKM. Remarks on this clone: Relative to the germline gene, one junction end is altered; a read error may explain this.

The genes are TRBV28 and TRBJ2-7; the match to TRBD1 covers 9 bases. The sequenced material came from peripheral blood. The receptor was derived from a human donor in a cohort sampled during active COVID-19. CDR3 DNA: TGTGCCAGCCGTTTGGGACAGGGATCCTACGAGCAGTACTTC. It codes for CASRLGQGSYEQYF.